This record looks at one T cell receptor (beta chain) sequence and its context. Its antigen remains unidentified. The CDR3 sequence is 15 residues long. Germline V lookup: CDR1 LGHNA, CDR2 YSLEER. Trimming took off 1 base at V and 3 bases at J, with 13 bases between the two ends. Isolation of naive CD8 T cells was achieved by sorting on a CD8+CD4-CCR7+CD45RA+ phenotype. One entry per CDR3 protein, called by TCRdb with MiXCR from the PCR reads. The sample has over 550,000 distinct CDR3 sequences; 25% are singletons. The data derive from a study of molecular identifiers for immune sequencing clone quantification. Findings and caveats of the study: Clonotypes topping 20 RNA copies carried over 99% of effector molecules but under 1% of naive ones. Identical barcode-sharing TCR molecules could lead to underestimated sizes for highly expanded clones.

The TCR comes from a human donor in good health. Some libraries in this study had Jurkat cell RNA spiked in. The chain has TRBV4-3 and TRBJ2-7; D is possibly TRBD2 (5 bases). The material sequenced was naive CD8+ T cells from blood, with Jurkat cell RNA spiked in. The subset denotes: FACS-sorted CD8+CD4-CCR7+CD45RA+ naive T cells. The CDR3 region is CASSQGRGNVYEQYF. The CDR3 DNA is TGCGCCAGCAGCCAAGGTCGAGGGAATGTCTACGAGCAGTACTTC.